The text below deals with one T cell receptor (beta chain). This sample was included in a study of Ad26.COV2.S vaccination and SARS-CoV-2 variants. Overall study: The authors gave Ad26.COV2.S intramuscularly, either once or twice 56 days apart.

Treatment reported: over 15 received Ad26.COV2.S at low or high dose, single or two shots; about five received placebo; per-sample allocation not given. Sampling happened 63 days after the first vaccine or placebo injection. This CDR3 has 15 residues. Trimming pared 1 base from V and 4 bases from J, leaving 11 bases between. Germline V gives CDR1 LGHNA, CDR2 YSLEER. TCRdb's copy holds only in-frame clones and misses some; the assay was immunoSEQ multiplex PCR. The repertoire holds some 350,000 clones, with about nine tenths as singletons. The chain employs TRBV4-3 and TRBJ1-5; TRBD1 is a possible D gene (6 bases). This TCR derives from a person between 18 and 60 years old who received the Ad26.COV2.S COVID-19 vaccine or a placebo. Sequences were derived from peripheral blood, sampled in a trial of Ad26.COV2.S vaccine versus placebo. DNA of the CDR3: TGCGCCAGCAGCCAAGTCAGGGGCACAAATCAGCCCCAGCATTTT. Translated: CASSQVRGTNQPQHF.